The sample holds a few counts of the clone carrying this TCR beta chain. The sample originates from a study of blood T cell repertoires in COVID-19. Study background: Samples came from the United States, Italy and Spain, spanning acute and convalescent COVID-19. The cDNA or gDNA used as material had been derived from T cells, B-cell-depleted T cells, or PBMCs.

The CDR3 is made up of 13 amino acids. Trimming cost V 6 bases and J 8 bases; bases outside gene matches: 8. Germline assignment: CDR1 MRHNA and CDR2 SNTAGT. Authors' processing steps: By means of reference gene primer amplification, nucleated cell counts were estimated. Sequencing used immunoSEQ multiplex PCR; TCRdb keeps in-frame clones, though not all of them. V and J calls and clone size are given by that table; D and trimming were obtained from the DNA. The sample contains roughly 65,000 clones, 65% to 85% of which appear only once. The chain employs TRBV6-4 and TRBJ1-2, with 8 positions matching TRBD1. Sequencing was performed on peripheral blood. This sequence was found in a man aged 55 to 69 with acute or convalescent COVID-19. CDR3 sequence: CASRNGQGEGYTF. In DNA form, the CDR3 reads TGTGCCAGCAGGAATGGACAGGGCGAAGGCTACACCTTC.